The entry below describes one T cell receptor (beta chain). Researchers used 5'RACE with constant-segment primers to make TCR alpha and TCR beta cDNA libraries that carry sample barcodes and UMIs. TCRdb reprocessed the 5' RACE reads via MiXCR and lists one record per CDR3 protein. This sample has approximately 340,000 distinct CDR3 sequences, with more than 15% found just once. The sample comes from a study of T-cell memory formation after mild COVID-19. In the study overall: Largely, the TCR clusters proved donor specific.

Trimming cost V 2 bases and J 4 bases, with 17 bases left between them. This CDR3 region has 17 residues. Germline CDR1 reads SNHLY; CDR2 reads FYNNEI. The sample taken for sequencing was PBMCs or a T cell subset sorted from them (not recorded which). The sequence was collected from a young man who had mild COVID-19 (a few samples of this study predate the infection). Cell type and time point are not known. The chain couples TRBV2 to TRBJ2-2, with D maybe TRBD1 (5 bases). In DNA, the CDR3 is TGTGCCAGCAGTGAAAGGGGCAGCCGAACCCTCACCGGGGAGCTGTTTTTT. This sequence encodes CASSERGSRTLTGELFF.